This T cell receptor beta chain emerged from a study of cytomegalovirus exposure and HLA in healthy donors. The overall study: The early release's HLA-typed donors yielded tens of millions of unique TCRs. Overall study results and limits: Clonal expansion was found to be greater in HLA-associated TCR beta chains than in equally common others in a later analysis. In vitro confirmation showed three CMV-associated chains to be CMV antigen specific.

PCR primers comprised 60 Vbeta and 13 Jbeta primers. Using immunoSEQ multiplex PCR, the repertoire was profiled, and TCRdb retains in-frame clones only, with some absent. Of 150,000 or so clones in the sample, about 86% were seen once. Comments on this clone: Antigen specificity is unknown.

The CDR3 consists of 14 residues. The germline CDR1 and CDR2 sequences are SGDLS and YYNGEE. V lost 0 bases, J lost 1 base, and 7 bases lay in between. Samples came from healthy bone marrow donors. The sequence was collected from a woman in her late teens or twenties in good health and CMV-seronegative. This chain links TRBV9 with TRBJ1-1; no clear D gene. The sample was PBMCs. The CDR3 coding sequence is TGTGCCAGCAGCGTAGGGGCTGGGAACACTGAAGCTTTCTTT. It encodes CASSVGAGNTEAFF. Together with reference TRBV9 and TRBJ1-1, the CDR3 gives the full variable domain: DSGVTQTPKHLITATGQRVTLRCSPRSGDLSVYWYQQSLDQGLQFLIQYYNGEERAKGNILERFSAQQFPDLHSELNLSSLELGDSALYFCASSVGAGNTEAFFGQGTRLTVV.